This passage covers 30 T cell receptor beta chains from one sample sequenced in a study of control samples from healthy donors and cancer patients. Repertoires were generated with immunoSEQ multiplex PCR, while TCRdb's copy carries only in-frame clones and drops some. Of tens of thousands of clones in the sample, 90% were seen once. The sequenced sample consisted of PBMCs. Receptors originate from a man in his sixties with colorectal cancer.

The CDR3 loop reads CASSFVGGLTQPQHF. The CDR3 nucleotides are TGTGCCAGCAGCTTCGTGGGGGGGCTCACTCAGCCCCAGCATTTT. The V gene is TRBV7-2, the J gene TRBJ1-5; TRBD1 is a possible D gene (6 bases). CDR1 SGHTA and CDR2 FQGNSA come from the germline V gene. This CDR3 contains 15 residues. The V end was cut by 3 bases, the J end by 6 bases, with 15 bases between.

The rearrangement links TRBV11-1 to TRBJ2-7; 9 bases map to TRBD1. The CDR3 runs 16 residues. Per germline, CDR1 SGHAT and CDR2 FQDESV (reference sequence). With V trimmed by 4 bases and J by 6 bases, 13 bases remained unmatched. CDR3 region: CASSSPLGQGGSEQYF. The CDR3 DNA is TGTGCCAGCAGCTCCCCACTGGGACAGGGAGGATCCGAGCAGTACTTC.

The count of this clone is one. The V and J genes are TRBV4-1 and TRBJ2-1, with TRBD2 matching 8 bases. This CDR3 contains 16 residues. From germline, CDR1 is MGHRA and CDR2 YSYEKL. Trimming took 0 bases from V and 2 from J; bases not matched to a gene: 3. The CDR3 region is CASSQDPAGAYNEQFF. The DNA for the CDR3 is TGCGCCAGCAGCCAAGATCCAGCGGGGGCCTACAATGAGCAGTTCTTC.

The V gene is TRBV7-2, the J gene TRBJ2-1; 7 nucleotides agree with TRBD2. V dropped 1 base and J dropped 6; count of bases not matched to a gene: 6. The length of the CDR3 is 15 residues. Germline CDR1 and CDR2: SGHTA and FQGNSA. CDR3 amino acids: CASSLEIGLVNEQFF. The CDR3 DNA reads TGTGCCAGCAGCTTAGAGATTGGACTAGTCAATGAGCAGTTCTTC.

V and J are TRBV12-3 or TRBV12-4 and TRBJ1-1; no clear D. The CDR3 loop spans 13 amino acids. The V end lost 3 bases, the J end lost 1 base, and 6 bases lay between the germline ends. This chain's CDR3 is CASSFDSNTEAFF. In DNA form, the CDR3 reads TGTGCCAGCAGTTTCGACTCGAACACTGAAGCTTTCTTT.

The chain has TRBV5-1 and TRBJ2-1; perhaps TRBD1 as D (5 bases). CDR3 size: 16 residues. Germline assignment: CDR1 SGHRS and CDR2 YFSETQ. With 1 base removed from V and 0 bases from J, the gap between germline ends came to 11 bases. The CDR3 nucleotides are TGCGCCAGCAGCTTGATGACAGTGAGCTCCTACAATGAGCAGTTCTTC. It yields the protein CASSLMTVSSYNEQFF. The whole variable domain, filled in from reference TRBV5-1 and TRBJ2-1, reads KAGVTQTPRYLIKTRGQQVTLSCSPISGHRSVSWYQQTPGQGLQFLFEYFSETQRNKGNFPGRFSGRQFSNSRSEMNVSTLELGDSALYLCASSLMTVSSYNEQFFGPGTRLTVL.

The DNA of the CDR3 is TGTGCCACCAGCAGATCCACAGGGCACACTGAAGCTTTCTTT. It specifies CATSRSTGHTEAFF. The V and J genes are TRBV15 and TRBJ1-1; D is perhaps TRBD1 (6 bases). In germline, CDR1 is LNHNV, CDR2 YYDKDF (reference sequence). There are 14 residues in the CDR3. The V end was cut by 2 bases, the J end by 3 bases, with 10 bases between.

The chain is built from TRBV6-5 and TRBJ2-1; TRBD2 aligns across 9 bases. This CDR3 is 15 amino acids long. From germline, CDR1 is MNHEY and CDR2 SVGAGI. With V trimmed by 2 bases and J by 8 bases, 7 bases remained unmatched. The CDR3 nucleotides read TGTGCCAGCAGTTACGGCGGCGGGGGGGTGGATGAGCAGTTCTTC. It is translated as CASSYGGGGVDEQFF.

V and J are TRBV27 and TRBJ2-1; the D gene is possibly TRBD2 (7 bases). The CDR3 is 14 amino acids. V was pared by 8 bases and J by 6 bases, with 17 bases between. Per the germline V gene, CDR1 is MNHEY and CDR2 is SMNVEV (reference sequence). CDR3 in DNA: TGTGCCAGCTTTCCCGGGGGGCCGTTCAATGAGCAGTTCTTC. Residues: CASFPGGPFNEQFF.

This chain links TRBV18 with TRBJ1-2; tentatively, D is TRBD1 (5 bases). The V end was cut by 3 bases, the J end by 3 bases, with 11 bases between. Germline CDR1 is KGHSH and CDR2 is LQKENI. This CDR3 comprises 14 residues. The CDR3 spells CASSPQGGDYGYTF. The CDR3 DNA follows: TGTGCCAGCTCACCCCAGGGTGGGGACTATGGCTACACCTTC.

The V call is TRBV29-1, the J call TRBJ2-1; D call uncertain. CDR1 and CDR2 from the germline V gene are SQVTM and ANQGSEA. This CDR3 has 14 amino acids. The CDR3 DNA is TGCACCGTGGCTGGGCGGAACTCCTACAATGAGCAGTTCTTC. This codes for CTVAGRNSYNEQFF.

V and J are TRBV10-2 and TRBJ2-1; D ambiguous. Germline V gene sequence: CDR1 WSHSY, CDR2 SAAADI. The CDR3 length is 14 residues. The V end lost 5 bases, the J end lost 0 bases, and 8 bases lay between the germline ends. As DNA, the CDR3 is TGCGCCAGCAGTAGCACGAGCTCCTACAATGAGCAGTTCTTC. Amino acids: CASSSTSSYNEQFF.

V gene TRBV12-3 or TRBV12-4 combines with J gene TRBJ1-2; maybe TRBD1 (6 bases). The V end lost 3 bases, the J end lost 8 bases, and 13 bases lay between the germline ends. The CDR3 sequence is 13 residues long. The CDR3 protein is CASSFLAGDGYTF. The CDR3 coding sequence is TGTGCCAGCAGTTTCCTCGCAGGGGACGGCTACACCTTC.

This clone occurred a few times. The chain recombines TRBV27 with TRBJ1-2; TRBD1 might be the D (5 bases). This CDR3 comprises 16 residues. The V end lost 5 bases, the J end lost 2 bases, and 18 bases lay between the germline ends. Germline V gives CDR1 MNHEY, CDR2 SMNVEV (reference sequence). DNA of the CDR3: TGTGCCAGCAGTAACACCGGGACGTTGGGGAACTATGGCTACACCTTC. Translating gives CASSNTGTLGNYGYTF.

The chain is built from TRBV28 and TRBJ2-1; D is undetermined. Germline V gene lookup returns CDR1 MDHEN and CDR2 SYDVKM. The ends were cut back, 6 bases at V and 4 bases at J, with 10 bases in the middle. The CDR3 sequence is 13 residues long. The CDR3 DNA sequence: TGTGCCAGCAGACGACAAGAATACAATGAGCAGTTCTTC. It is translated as CASRRQEYNEQFF.

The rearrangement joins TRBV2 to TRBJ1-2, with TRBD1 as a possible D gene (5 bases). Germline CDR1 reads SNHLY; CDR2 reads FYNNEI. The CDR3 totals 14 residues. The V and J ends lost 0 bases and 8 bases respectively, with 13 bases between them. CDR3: CASSEAGRGGGYTF. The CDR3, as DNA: TGTGCCAGCAGTGAAGCTGGGAGGGGCGGCGGCTACACCTTC.

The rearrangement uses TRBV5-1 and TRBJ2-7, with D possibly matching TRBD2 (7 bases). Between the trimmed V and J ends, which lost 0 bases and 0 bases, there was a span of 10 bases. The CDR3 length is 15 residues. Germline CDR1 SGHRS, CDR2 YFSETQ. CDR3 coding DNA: TGCGCCAGCAGCTTGGCGGGGGGCCTCTCCTACGAGCAGTACTTC. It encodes CASSLAGGLSYEQYF.

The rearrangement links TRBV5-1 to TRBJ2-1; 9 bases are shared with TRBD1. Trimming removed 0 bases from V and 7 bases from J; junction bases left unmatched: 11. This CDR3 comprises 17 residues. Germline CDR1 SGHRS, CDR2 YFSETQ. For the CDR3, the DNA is TGCGCCAGCAGCTTGGCCAACCCGGGACAGGGCGGTAATGAGCAGTTCTTC. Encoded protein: CASSLANPGQGGNEQFF.

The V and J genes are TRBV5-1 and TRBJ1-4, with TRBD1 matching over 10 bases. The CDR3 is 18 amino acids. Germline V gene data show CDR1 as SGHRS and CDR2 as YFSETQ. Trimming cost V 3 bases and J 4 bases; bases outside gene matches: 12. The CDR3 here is CASSSTTGTGDFNEKLFF. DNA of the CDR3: TGCGCCAGCAGCTCCACTACCGGGACAGGGGACTTTAATGAAAAACTGTTTTTT.

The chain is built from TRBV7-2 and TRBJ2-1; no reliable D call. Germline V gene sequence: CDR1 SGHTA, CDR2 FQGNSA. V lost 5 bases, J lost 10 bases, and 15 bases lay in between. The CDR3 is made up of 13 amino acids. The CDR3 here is CASSPIGSPEQFF. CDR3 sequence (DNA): TGTGCCAGCAGCCCAATTGGTAGCCCGGAGCAGTTCTTC.

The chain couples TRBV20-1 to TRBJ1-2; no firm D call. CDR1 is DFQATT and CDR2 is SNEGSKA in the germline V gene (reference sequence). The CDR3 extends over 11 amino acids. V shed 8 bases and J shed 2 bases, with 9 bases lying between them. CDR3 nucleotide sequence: TGCAGTTTGTCCGGAAACTATGGCTACACCTTC. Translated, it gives CSLSGNYGYTF.

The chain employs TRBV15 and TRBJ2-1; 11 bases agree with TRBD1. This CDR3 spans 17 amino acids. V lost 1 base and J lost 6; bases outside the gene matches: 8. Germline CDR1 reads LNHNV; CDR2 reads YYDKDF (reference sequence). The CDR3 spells CATSRGSGTGGINEQFF. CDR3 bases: TGTGCCACCAGCAGAGGATCCGGGACAGGGGGAATCAATGAGCAGTTCTTC.

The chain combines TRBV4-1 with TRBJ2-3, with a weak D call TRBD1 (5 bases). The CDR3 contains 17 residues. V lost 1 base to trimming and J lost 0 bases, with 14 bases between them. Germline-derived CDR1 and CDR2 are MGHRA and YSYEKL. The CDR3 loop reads CASSQVFGAQSTDTQYF. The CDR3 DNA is TGCGCCAGCAGCCAAGTATTTGGGGCCCAGAGCACAGATACGCAGTATTTT.

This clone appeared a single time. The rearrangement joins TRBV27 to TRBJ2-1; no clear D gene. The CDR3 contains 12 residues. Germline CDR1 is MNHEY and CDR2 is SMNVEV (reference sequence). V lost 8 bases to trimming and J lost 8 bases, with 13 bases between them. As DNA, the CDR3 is TGTGCCAGCGTCTCATCCTGGCATGAGCAGTTCTTC. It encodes CASVSSWHEQFF.

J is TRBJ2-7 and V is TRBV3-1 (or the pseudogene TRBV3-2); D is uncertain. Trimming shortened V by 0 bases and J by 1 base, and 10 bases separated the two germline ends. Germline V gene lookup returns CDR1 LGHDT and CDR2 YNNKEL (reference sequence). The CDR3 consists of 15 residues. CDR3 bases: TGTGCCAGCAGCCAAGATCTGATAAGGTCCTACGAGCAGTACTTC. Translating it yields CASSQDLIRSYEQYF.

The CDR3 sequence: CASSQTRDPTGTGELFF. In DNA, the CDR3 is TGTGCCAGCAGCCAAACCCGGGACCCAACGGGAACCGGGGAGCTGTTTTTT. The rearrangement links TRBV3-1 (or the pseudogene TRBV3-2) to TRBJ2-2, with D perhaps assigned TRBD1 or TRBD2 (5 bases each). The CDR3 spans 17 residues. Germline loops: CDR1 LGHDT, CDR2 YNNKEL (reference sequence). Trimming stripped 2 bases from V and 5 bases from J, with 18 bases between.

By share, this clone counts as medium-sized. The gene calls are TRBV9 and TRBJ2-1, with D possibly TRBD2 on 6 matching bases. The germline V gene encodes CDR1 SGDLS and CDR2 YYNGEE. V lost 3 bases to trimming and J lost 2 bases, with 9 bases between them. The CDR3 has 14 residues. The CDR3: CASSAGEPYNEQFF. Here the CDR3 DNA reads TGTGCCAGCAGCGCGGGAGAACCCTACAATGAGCAGTTCTTC.

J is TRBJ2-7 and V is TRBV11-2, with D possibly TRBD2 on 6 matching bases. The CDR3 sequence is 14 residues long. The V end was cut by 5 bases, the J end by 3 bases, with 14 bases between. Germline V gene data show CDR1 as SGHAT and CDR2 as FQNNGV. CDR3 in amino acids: CASSGGLSFYEQYF. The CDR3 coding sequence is TGTGCCAGCAGCGGGGGACTGTCGTTCTACGAGCAGTACTTC.

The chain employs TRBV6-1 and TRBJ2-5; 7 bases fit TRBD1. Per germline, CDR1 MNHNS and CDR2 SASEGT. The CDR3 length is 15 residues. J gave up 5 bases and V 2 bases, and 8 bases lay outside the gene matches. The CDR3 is CASSEPTGVGETQYF. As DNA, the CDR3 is TGTGCCAGCAGTGAACCCACAGGGGTGGGGGAGACCCAGTACTTC.

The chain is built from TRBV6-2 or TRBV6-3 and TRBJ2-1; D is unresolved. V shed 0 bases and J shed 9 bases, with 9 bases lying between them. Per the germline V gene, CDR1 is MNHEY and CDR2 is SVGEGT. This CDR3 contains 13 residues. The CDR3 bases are TGTGCCAGCAGTTACTCGAGGCGATTTGAGCAGTTCTTC. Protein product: CASSYSRRFEQFF.